These 32 T cell receptor beta chains share one sample of origin, sequenced in a study of blood T cells in healthy people across ages. Through a sample-barcoded 5' primer and a J-beta primer mix, a second PCR was run for roughly 7 to 12 cycles. One entry per CDR3 protein results from TCRdb running MiXCR on the 5' RACE reads. The sample shows approximately 800,000 distinct CDR3 sequences, 58% of them seen only once. Sequenced: blood. The source of these receptors is a man aged 25 to 45 in good health.

The chain links TRBV5-1 to TRBJ2-6; TRBD1 aligns across 7 bases. The CDR3 totals 17 residues. V was pared by 1 base and J by 0 bases, with 4 bases of the junction left unmatched. CDR1 and CDR2 from the germline V gene are SGHRS and YFSETQ. The chain's CDR3 is CASSLLGQSSGANVLTF. In nucleotides, the CDR3 is TGCGCCAGCAGCTTGTTGGGACAGAGCTCTGGGGCCAACGTCCTGACTTTC. Filled out from reference TRBV5-1 and TRBJ2-6, the complete variable domain reads KAGVTQTPRYLIKTRGQQVTLSCSPISGHRSVSWYQQTPGQGLQFLFEYFSETQRNKGNFPGRFSGRQFSNSRSEMNVSTLELGDSALYLCASSLLGQSSGANVLTFGAGSRLTVL.

This clonotype was counted only a few times. V gene TRBV28 combines with J gene TRBJ2-7, with D unclear. The CDR3 is made up of 12 amino acids. Germline V gene sequence: CDR1 MDHEN, CDR2 SYDVKM. Trimming cost V 5 bases and J 2 bases, with 7 bases left between them. The CDR3 reads CASSSSTYEQYF. CDR3 coding DNA: TGTGCCAGCAGTAGTAGCACCTACGAGCAGTACTTC. The full variable domain, rest sourced from reference TRBV28 and TRBJ2-7, is DVKVTQSSRYLVKRTGEKVFLECVQDMDHENMFWYRQDPGLGLRLIYFSYDVKMKEKGDIPEGYSVSREKKERFSLILESASTNQTSMYLCASSSSTYEQYFGPGTRLTVT.

The chain has TRBV6-1 and TRBJ1-4, with a weak D call TRBD1 (5 bases). In germline, CDR1 is MNHNS, CDR2 SASEGT. The V gene lost 1 base and the J gene lost 0 bases, with 9 bases spanning the gap. The CDR3 is 16 residues long. The CDR3 sequence is CASSEGWGTTNEKLFF. CDR3 bases: TGTGCCAGCAGTGAAGGTTGGGGCACAACTAATGAAAAACTGTTTTTT.

The rearrangement joins TRBV29-1 to TRBJ2-1; 8 bases are a match to TRBD2. With V trimmed by 8 bases and J by 7 bases, 10 bases remained unmatched. Germline assignment: CDR1 SQVTM and CDR2 ANQGSEA. CDR3 length: 13 residues. The CDR3 region has the DNA TGCAGCCTTCCTAGCGGGTCAGGTAATGAGCAGTTCTTC. It encodes CSLPSGSGNEQFF.

The chain employs TRBV29-1 and TRBJ2-7; perhaps TRBD2 as D (5 bases). The CDR3 contains 15 residues. V was pared by 2 bases and J by 3 bases, with 17 bases between. Looked up from germline, CDR1 is SQVTM and CDR2 is ANQGSEA. CDR3 in amino acids: CSVEIGGLKFYEQYF. In DNA form, the CDR3 reads TGCAGCGTTGAAATTGGAGGCCTGAAGTTCTACGAGCAGTACTTC.

This clonotype was recorded once. The chain carries TRBV20-1 and TRBJ2-1; 14 nucleotides match TRBD2. This CDR3 region has 13 residues. Germline assignment: CDR1 DFQATT and CDR2 SNEGSKA (reference sequence). V was clipped by 5 bases and J by 10 bases; unmatched bases: 4. The CDR3 nucleotides are TGCAGTGCTGCGGGACTAGCGGGAGTAGAGCAGTTCTTC. Encoded protein: CSAAGLAGVEQFF.

The rearrangement uses TRBV29-1 and TRBJ2-3; D not certain. The CDR3 length is 12 residues. Deletions cut 7 bases from V and 3 bases from J, with 11 bases between. Per the germline V gene, CDR1 is SQVTM and CDR2 is ANQGSEA. CDR3 DNA sequence: TGCAGCGCGGGTGGGGTAACAGATACGCAGTATTTT. It specifies CSAGGVTDTQYF.

The chain is built from TRBV10-3 and TRBJ2-1, with D possibly matching TRBD2 (5 bases). Trimming stripped 6 bases from V and 12 bases from J, with 18 bases between. The CDR3 loop spans 13 amino acids. Germline CDR1 ENHRY, CDR2 SYGVKD. The CDR3 nucleotides are TGTGCCATCAGGGCGGGCGGTGGAGAGAGGCAGTTCTTC. This translates into CAIRAGGGERQFF.

This sequence joins TRBV11-2 and TRBJ2-1; unclear D gene. Germline loops: CDR1 SGHAT, CDR2 FQNNGV. This CDR3 is 14 amino acids long. V was cut by 5 bases and J by 7 bases, with 15 bases left in between. CDR3 sequence: CASSPRTDHNEQFF. CDR3 coding DNA: TGTGCCAGCAGCCCGCGGACCGACCATAATGAGCAGTTCTTC.

The table lists this clonotype with a few counts. The V gene is TRBV10-3, the J gene TRBJ2-7, with TRBD2 as a possible D gene (7 bases). Looked up from germline, CDR1 is ENHRY and CDR2 is SYGVKD. With 7 bases removed from V and 3 bases from J, the gap between germline ends came to 19 bases. The length of the CDR3 is 15 residues. CDR3 bases: TGTGCCATCAAAGGGGGGGGCGCGGACTTCTACGAGCAGTACTTC. Protein sequence: CAIKGGGADFYEQYF.

This clonotype was observed at least ten times. This sequence joins TRBV20-1 and TRBJ2-5; 9 bases are a match to TRBD1. Per germline, CDR1 DFQATT and CDR2 SNEGSKA (reference sequence). V shed 3 bases and J 4 bases; nucleotides not matched to a gene: 9. This CDR3 is built from 15 residues. CDR3 coding DNA: TGCAGTGCTAGGGTCCCGGGACAGGGCCGAGAGACCCAGTACTTC. Amino acid sequence: CSARVPGQGRETQYF.

Concerning this clonotype itself: Just one base apart from a much larger clone, this may be a read error. The chain combines TRBV20-1 with TRBJ2-3; D remains ambiguous. Germline values: CDR1 DFQATT, CDR2 SNEGSKA (reference sequence). Trimming removed 8 bases at V and 2 bases at J, with 14 bases between. The CDR3 is 13 residues long. CDR3 protein: CSSEPEPTDTQYF. The CDR3 nucleotides read TGCAGTTCTGAACCCGAACCCACAGATACGCAGTATTTT.

This chain joins TRBV4-3 and TRBJ2-3; D not certain. The CDR3 totals 18 residues. The V end was cut by 0 bases, the J end by 6 bases, with 22 bases between. CDR1 is LGHNA, CDR2 YSLEER, per germline. CDR3 DNA: TGCGCCAGCAGCCAAGATCTGGTCCAAATCTGGTCGGTGGATACGCAGTATTTT. This codes for CASSQDLVQIWSVDTQYF.

V is TRBV7-8 and J is TRBJ2-5; 11 bases line up with TRBD2. The last part of the DNA fits TRBJ2-7 better; the J call may be wrong. The CDR3 spans 16 residues. CDR1 and CDR2 from the germline V gene are SGHVS and FQNEAQ. CDR3 in amino acids: CASSLTSGSPGYEQYF. For the CDR3, the DNA is TGTGCCAGCAGCTTAACTAGCGGGAGCCCCGGGTACGAGCAGTACTTC.

This clonotype has more than one count but fewer than ten. This sequence joins TRBV7-9 and TRBJ1-1, with D hard to call. V was shortened by 1 base and J by 4 bases, with 10 bases between the two germline ends. CDR3 size: 14 residues. Germline CDR1 SEHNR, CDR2 FQNEAQ (reference sequence). In DNA form, the CDR3 reads TGTGCCAGCAGCTTAGGTGGGCTGGGCACTGAAGCTTTCTTT. This codes for CASSLGGLGTEAFF.

This clonotype was detected ten times or more. The chain carries TRBV27 and TRBJ2-7; 9 positions match TRBD2. Germline CDR1 reads MNHEY; CDR2 reads SMNVEV (reference sequence). Losses at the gene ends were 5 bases for V and 5 bases for J; bases not matched to a gene: 10. The CDR3 extends over 15 amino acids. CDR3 amino acids: CASSRFAGGLDEQYF. CDR3 nucleotide sequence: TGTGCCAGCAGTCGGTTTGCGGGAGGGCTGGACGAGCAGTACTTC.

V is TRBV2 and J is TRBJ2-3; D unresolved. V shed 5 bases and J shed 0 bases, with 12 bases lying between them. CDR3 length equals 15 residues. Germline values: CDR1 SNHLY, CDR2 FYNNEI. The CDR3 bases are TGTGCCAGCAGTCCAGACCGATCTAGCACAGATACGCAGTATTTT. Its protein is CASSPDRSSTDTQYF.

This clonotype was observed a few times. The chain has TRBV7-6 and TRBJ2-5, with 7 bases aligning to TRBD2. The germline V gene has CDR1 SGHVS and CDR2 FNYEAQ. The trim removed 1 base at V and 6 bases at J, leaving 11 bases unmatched. The CDR3 has 16 amino acids. The CDR3 is CASSLDISAGAQTQYF. As DNA, the CDR3 is TGTGCCAGCAGCTTAGATATATCGGCGGGAGCTCAGACCCAGTACTTC.

This clonotype was observed a handful of times. The chain links TRBV10-3 to TRBJ1-1, with TRBD1 matching over 10 bases. Germline V CDR1 and CDR2: ENHRY, SYGVKD. This CDR3 is built from 14 residues. The J segment lost 0 bases and the V segment lost 10 bases, leaving 5 bases of the junction unmatched. The DNA of the CDR3 is TGTGCCACCACCGGACAGGGGGTGAACACTGAAGCTTTCTTT. The encoded protein is CATTGQGVNTEAFF.

The sample holds a few counts of this clonotype. The DNA for the CDR3 is TGCAGTGCGGACTCGGGACTAGCGGGAGAGGTTGAGCAGTTCTTC. This gives the protein CSADSGLAGEVEQFF. The chain couples TRBV20-1 to TRBJ2-1; 14 nucleotides match TRBD2. The V gene's germline CDR1 is DFQATT and CDR2 SNEGSKA (reference sequence). Trimming took 6 bases from V and 9 from J; bases not matched to a gene: 10. The CDR3 runs 15 residues.

This clonotype showed up just a few times. This chain uses TRBV20-1 with TRBJ2-6; D is unresolved. The V and J ends lost 3 bases and 1 base respectively, with 4 bases between them. The CDR3 length is 13 residues. The germline V gene encodes CDR1 DFQATT and CDR2 SNEGSKA (reference sequence). The CDR3 loop reads CSARNSGANVLTF. The CDR3, as DNA: TGCAGTGCTAGGAATTCTGGGGCCAACGTCCTGACTTTC.

V is TRBV12-3 or TRBV12-4 and J is TRBJ1-4; D remains unclear. There are 16 residues in the CDR3. Trimming took off 7 bases at V and 6 bases at J, with 21 bases between the two ends. This CDR3 reads CASILTGGARHEKLFF. CDR3 nucleotides: TGTGCCAGCATTCTAACCGGAGGCGCACGGCATGAAAAACTGTTTTTT.

This sequence joins TRBV27 and TRBJ2-5; D remains unclear. Trimming stripped 3 bases from V and 2 bases from J, with 10 bases between. The germline gives CDR1 MNHEY, CDR2 SMNVEV (reference sequence). The CDR3 spans 14 residues. The CDR3 DNA reads TGTGCCAGCAGTTTTAGGAGAAGGCAAGAGACCCAGTACTTC. Amino acid sequence: CASSFRRRQETQYF.

This clonotype was counted a few times. V gene TRBV9 combines with J gene TRBJ2-3; D is possibly TRBD1 or TRBD2 (5 bases each). The germline V gene has CDR1 SGDLS and CDR2 YYNGEE. The CDR3 contains 14 residues. Trimming left V 3 bases short and J 10 bases short, with 18 bases between. Here the CDR3 DNA reads TGTGCCAGCAGCGGACCGGACCCAGGGACGGCGCAGTATTTT. Its protein product is CASSGPDPGTAQYF.

This chain connects TRBV7-6 to TRBJ1-2; a possible D gene is TRBD1 (5 bases). Per the germline V gene, CDR1 is SGHVS and CDR2 is FNYEAQ. Trimming stripped 3 bases from V and 8 bases from J, with 22 bases between. There are 16 residues in the CDR3. The CDR3 protein is CASSLEYSGAAGGYTF. In nucleotides, the CDR3 is TGTGCCAGCAGCTTGGAATACTCAGGCGCCGCAGGGGGCTACACCTTC.

This clonotype was detected only a few times. The chain is built from TRBV12-3 or TRBV12-4 and TRBJ2-3; maybe TRBD1 (5 bases). This CDR3 spans 15 amino acids. V shed 7 bases and J shed 0 bases, with 14 bases lying between them. The CDR3 DNA reads TGTGCCAGCATAACGACAGCCCTTAGCACAGATACGCAGTATTTT. Translating gives CASITTALSTDTQYF.

The rearrangement joins TRBV11-3 to TRBJ2-5, with D possibly TRBD2 on 5 matching bases. Trimming left V 4 bases short and J 11 bases short, with 17 bases between. This CDR3 is 13 amino acids long. Germline-derived CDR1 and CDR2 are SGHNT and YENEEA. The CDR3 spells CASSSDYGWEQYF. CDR3 in DNA: TGTGCCAGCAGCTCCGACTACGGGTGGGAGCAGTACTTC.

The chain joins TRBV28 to TRBJ1-2; D might be TRBD1 (6 bases). The CDR3 consists of 11 residues. The germline CDR1 and CDR2 sequences are MDHEN and SYDVKM. V gave up 6 bases and J gave up 13 bases, with 15 bases separating them. CDR3 residues: CASSNSTGPTF. CDR3 nucleotides: TGTGCCAGCAGCAACTCAACAGGGCCCACCTTC.

The chain employs TRBV5-1 and TRBJ1-2; D remains unclear. The germline gives CDR1 SGHRS, CDR2 YFSETQ. The length of the CDR3 is 15 residues. V was cut by 0 bases and J by 5 bases, with 14 bases left in between. The CDR3 coding sequence is TGCGCCAGCAGCTTGGAACGGGGAGGAGAGTATGGCTACACCTTC. Translated, it gives CASSLERGGEYGYTF.

The sample holds a few counts of this clonotype. This chain joins TRBV6-5 and TRBJ1-1, with D hard to call. Trimming shortened V by 10 bases and J by 1 base, and 13 bases separated the two germline ends. Germline V gene lookup returns CDR1 MNHEY and CDR2 SVGAGI. The CDR3 length is 13 residues. The CDR3 reads CATKPGPNTEAFF. The CDR3 region has the DNA TGTGCCACCAAACCGGGCCCGAACACTGAAGCTTTCTTT.

The V gene is TRBV10-3, the J gene TRBJ1-2; D unclear. Per the germline V gene, CDR1 is ENHRY and CDR2 is SYGVKD. V lost 0 bases to trimming and J lost 4 bases, with 12 bases between them. This CDR3 is 15 amino acids long. The CDR3 loop reads CAISESAGPSYGYTF. Written as DNA, the CDR3 is TGTGCCATCAGTGAGTCGGCCGGACCGTCCTATGGCTACACCTTC.

This chain connects TRBV5-5 to TRBJ2-3; D remains ambiguous. Germline-derived CDR1 and CDR2 are SGHKS and YYEKEE (reference sequence). Trimming pared 0 bases from V and 4 bases from J, leaving 15 bases between. The CDR3 extends over 16 amino acids. The CDR3 nucleotides are TGTGCCAGCAGCTTGGCGGGTAGAAGTAGGGCAGATACGCAGTATTTT. As protein: CASSLAGRSRADTQYF.